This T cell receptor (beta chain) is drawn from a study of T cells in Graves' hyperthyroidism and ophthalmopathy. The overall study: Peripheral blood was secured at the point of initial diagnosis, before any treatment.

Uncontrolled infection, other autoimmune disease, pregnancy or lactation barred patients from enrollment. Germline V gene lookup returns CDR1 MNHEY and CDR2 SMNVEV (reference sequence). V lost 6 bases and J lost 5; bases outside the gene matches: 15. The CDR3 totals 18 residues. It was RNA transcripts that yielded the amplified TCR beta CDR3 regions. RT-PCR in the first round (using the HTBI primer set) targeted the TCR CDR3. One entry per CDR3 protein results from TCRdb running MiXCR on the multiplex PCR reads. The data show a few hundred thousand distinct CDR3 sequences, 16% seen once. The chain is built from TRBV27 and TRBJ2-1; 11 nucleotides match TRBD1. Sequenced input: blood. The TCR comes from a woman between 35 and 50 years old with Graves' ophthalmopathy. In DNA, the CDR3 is TGTGCCAGCAGCTCTAACCCCGGGACAGGGGGTTTCAACAATGAGCAGTTCTTC. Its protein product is CASSSNPGTGGFNNEQFF.